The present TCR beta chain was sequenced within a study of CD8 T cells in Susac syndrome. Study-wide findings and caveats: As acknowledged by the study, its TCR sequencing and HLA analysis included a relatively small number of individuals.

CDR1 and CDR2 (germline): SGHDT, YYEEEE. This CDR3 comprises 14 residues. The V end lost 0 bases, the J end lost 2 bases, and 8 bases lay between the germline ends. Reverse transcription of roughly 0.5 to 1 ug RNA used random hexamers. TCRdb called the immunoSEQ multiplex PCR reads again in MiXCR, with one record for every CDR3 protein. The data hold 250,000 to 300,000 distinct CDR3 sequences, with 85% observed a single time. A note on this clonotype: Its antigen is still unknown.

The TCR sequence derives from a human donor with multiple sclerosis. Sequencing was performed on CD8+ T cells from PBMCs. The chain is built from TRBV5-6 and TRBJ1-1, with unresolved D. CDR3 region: CASSLGWGNTEAFF. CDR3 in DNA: TGTGCCAGCAGCTTGGGATGGGGAAACACTGAAGCTTTCTTT.